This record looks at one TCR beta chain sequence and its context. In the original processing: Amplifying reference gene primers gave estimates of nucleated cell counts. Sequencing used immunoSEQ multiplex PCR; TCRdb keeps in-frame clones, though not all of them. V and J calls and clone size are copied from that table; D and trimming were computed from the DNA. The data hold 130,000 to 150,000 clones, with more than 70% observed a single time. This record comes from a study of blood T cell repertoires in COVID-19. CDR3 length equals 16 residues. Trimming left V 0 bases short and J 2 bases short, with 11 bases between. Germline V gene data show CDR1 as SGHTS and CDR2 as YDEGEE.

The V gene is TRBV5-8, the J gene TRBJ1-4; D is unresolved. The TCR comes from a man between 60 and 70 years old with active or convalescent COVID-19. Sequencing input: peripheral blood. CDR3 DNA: TGTGCCAGCAGCTTGGTCGGAGCCGCGACTAATGAAAAACTGTTTTTT. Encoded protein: CASSLVGAATNEKLFF.